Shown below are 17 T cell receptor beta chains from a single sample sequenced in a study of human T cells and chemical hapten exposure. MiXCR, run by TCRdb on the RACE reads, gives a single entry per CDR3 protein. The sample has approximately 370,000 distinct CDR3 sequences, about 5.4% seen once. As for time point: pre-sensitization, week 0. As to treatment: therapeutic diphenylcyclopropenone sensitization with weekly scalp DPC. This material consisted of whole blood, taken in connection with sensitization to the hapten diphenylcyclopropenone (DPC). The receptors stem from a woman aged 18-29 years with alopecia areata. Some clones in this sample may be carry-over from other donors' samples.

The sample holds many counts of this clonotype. The CDR3 nucleotides read TGTGCCAGCAGTCCCAACCGACAGGTTGGCACCTTC. Amino acids: CASSPNRQVGTF. The chain combines TRBV28 with TRBJ1-2; TRBD1 might be the D (6 bases). V was trimmed by 5 bases and J by 13 bases, leaving 17 bases between them. The V gene's germline CDR1 is MDHEN and CDR2 SYDVKM. This CDR3 spans 12 amino acids.

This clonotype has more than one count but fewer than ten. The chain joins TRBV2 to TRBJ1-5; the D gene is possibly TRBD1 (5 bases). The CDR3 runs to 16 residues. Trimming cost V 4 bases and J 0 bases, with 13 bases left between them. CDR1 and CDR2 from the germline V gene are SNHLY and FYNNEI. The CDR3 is CASSGQSAYSNQPQHF. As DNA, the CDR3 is TGTGCCAGCAGTGGACAGTCCGCATATAGCAATCAGCCCCAGCATTTT.

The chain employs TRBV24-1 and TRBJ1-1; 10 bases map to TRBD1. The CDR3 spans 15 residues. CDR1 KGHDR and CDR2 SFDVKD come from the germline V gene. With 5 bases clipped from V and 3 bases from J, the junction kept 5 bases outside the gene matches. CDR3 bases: TGTGCCACCAGTGGGACAGGGGGTTTGTACACTGAAGCTTTCTTT. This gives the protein CATSGTGGLYTEAFF.

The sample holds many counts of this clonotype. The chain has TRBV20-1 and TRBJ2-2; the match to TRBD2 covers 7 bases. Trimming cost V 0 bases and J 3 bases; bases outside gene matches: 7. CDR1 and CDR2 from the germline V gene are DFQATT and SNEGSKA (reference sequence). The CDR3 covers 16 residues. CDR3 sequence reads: CSARDYIRGDTGELFF. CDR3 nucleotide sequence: TGCAGTGCTAGAGATTACATCCGGGGGGACACCGGGGAGCTGTTTTTT.

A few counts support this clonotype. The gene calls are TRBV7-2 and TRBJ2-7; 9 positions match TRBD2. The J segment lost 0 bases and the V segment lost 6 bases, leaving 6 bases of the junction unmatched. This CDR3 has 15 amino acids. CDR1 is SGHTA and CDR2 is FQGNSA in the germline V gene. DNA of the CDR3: TGTGCCAGCAGGCCCGGGACTAGCAGCTCCTACGAGCAGTACTTC. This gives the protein CASRPGTSSSYEQYF.

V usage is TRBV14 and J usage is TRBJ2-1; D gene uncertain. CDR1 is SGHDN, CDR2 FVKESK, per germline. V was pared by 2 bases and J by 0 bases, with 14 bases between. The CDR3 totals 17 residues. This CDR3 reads CASSQIVWDSSYNEQFF. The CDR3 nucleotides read TGTGCCAGCAGCCAAATTGTCTGGGATAGCTCCTACAATGAGCAGTTCTTC. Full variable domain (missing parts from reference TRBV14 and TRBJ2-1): EAGVTQFPSHSVIEKGQTVTLRCDPISGHDNLYWYRRVMGKEIKFLLHFVKESKQDESGMPNNRFLAERTGGTYSTLKVQPAELEDSGVYFCASSQIVWDSSYNEQFFGPGTRLTVL.

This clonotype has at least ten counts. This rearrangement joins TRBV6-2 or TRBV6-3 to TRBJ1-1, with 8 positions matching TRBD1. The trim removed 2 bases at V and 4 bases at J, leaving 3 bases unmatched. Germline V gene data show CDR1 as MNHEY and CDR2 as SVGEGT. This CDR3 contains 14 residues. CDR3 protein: CASSYPTGGTEAFF. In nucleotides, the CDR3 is TGTGCCAGCAGTTACCCCACAGGGGGCACTGAAGCTTTCTTT.

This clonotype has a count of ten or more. The chain's CDR3 is CASSTLPVYNSPLHF. The DNA of the CDR3 is TGTGCCAGCAGCACCCTCCCAGTCTATAATTCACCCCTCCACTTT. The rearrangement uses TRBV9 and TRBJ1-6; D unresolved. CDR3 length equals 15 residues. Germline-derived CDR1 and CDR2 are SGDLS and YYNGEE. V was trimmed by 4 bases and J by 3 bases, leaving 11 bases between them.

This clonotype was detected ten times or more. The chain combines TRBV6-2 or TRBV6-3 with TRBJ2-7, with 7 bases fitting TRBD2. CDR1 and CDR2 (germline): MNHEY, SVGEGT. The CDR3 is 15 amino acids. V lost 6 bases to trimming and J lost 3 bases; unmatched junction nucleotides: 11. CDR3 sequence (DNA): TGTGCCAGCAGACGAACTCGCGGCGGGGGCTACGAGCAGTACTTC. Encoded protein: CASRRTRGGGYEQYF.

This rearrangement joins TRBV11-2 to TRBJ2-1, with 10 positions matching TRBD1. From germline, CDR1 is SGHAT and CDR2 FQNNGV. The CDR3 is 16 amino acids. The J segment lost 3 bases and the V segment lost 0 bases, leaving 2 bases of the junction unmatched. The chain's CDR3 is CASSLDWTGGYNEQFF. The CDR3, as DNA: TGTGCCAGCAGCTTAGACTGGACAGGGGGCTACAATGAGCAGTTCTTC.

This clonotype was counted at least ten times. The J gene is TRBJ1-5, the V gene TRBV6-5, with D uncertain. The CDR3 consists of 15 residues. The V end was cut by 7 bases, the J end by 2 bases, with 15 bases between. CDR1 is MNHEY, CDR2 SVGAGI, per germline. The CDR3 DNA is TGTGCCAGCAAAAGTATCGGGTCAGGCAATCAGCCCCAGCATTTT. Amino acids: CASKSIGSGNQPQHF.

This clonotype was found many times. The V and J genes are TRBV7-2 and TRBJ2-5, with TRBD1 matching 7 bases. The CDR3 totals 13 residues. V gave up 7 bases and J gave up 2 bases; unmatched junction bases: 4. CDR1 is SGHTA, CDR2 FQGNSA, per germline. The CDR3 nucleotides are TGTGCCAGCACTCGGGACAGACAAGAGACCCAGTACTTC. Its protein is CASTRDRQETQYF.

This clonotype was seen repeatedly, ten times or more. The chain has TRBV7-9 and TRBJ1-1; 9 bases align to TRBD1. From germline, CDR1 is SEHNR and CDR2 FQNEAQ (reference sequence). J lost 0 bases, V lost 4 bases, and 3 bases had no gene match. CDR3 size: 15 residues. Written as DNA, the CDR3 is TGTGCCAGCAGCTCACAGGGGGCGATGAACACTGAAGCTTTCTTT. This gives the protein CASSSQGAMNTEAFF.

CDR3 amino acids: CASLKNVYGYTF. CDR3 DNA: TGTGCCAGTTTGAAAAATGTCTATGGCTACACCTTC. The rearrangement links TRBV12-3 or TRBV12-4 to TRBJ1-2; D gene ambiguous. This CDR3 has 12 amino acids. The germline V and J ends were trimmed by 9 bases and 4 bases, with 12 bases remaining between them.

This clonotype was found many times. The CDR3 DNA is TGTGCCAGCTCGTGGACGGACGCCAGGGGTTATGGCTACACCTTC. It specifies CASSWTDARGYGYTF. The chain is built from TRBV6-2 or TRBV6-3 and TRBJ1-2; a weak D match, TRBD1 (6 bases). This CDR3 region has 15 residues. Germline V gene data show CDR1 as MNHEY and CDR2 as SVGEGT. The V and J ends lost 8 bases and 5 bases respectively, with 21 bases between them.

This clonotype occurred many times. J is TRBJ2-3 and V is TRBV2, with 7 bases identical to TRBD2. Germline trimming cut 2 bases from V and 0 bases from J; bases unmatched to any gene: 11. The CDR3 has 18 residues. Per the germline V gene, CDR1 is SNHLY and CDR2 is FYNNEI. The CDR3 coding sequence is TGTGCCAGCAGTGAAATAGCGGGCTCACCATATAGCACAGATACGCAGTATTTT. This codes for CASSEIAGSPYSTDTQYF.

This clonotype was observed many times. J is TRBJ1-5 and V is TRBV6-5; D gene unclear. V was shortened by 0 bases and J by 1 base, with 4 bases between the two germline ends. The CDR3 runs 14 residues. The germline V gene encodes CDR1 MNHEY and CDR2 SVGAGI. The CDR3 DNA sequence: TGTGCCAGCAGTTACTCTAAAAGCAATCAGCCCCAGCATTTT. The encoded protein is CASSYSKSNQPQHF.